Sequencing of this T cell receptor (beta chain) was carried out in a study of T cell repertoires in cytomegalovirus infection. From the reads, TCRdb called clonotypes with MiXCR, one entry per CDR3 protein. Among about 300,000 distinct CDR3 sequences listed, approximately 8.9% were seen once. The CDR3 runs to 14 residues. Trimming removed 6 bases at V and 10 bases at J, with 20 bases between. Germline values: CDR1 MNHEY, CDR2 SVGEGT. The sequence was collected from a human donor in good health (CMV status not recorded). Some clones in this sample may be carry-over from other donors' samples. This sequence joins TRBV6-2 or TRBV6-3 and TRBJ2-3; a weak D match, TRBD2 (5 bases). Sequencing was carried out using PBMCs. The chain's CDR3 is CASSFRTPLEAQYF. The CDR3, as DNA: TGTGCCAGCAGCTTTCGGACTCCCCTTGAAGCGCAGTATTTT.